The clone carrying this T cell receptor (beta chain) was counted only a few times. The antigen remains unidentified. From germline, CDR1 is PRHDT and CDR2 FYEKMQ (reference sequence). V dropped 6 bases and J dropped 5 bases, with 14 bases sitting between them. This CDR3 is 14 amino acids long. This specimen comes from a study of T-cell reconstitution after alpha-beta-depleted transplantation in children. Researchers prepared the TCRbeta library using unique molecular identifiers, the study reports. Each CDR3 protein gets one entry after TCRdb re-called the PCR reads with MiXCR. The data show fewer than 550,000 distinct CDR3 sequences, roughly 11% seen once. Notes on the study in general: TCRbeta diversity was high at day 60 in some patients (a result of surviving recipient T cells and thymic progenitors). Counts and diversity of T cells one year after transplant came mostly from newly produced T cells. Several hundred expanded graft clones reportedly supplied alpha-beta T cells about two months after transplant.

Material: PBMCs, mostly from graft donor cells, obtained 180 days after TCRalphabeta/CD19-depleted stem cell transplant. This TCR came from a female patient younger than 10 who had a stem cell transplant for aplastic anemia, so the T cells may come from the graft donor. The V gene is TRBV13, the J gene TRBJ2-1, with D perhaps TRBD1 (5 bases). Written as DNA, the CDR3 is TGTGCCAGCAGTCGCCAGGGTCTACACAATGAGCAGTTCTTC. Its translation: CASSRQGLHNEQFF.